This T cell receptor beta chain was captured by sequencing in a study of blood T cells in healthy people across ages. Findings and caveats of the study: In the absence of known donor CMV status, changes in expanded clonotypes were possibly confounded.

As concerns this clonotype: Its target is unknown. One end of the junction fails to match germline, which may point to a read error.

A second PCR, run for about 7 to 12 cycles, used a sample-barcoded 5' primer plus a J-beta primer mix. One entry per CDR3 protein, called by TCRdb with MiXCR from the 5' RACE reads. The sample lists 650,000 to 1,000,000 distinct CDR3 sequences; around 36% were seen once. CDR3 size: 14 residues. Germline CDR1 reads SNHLY; CDR2 reads FYNNEI. Sequencing was carried out using blood. The chain has TRBV2 and TRBJ1-1; perhaps TRBD1 as D (5 bases). The clonotype was recovered from a man between 18 and 29 years old in good health. CDR3 sequence (DNA): TGTGCCAGCAGTGAGGGGACGGTGGGCACTGAAGTTTTCTTT. Residues: CASSEGTVGTEVFF. The full variable domain, completed using reference TRBV2 and TRBJ1-1, is EPEVTQTPSHQVTQMGQEVILRCVPISNHLYFYWYRQILGQKVEFLVSFYNNEISEKSEIFDDQFSVERPDGSNFTLKIRSTKLEDSAMYFCASSEGTVGTEVFFGQGTRLTVV.